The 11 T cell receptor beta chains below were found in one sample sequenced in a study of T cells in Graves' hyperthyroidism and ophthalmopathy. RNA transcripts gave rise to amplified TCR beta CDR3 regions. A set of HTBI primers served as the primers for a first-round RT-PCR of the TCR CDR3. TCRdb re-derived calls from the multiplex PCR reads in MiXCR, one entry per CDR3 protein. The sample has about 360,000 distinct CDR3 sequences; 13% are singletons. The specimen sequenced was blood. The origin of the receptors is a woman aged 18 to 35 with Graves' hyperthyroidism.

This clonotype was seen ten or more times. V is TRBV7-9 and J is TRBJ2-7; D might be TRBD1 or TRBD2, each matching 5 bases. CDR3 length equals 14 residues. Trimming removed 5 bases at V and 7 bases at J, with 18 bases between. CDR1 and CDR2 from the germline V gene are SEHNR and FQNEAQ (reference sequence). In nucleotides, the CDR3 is TGTGCCAGCAGCCAAGGGACGGACCCTAGGGAGCAGTACTTC. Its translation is CASSQGTDPREQYF.

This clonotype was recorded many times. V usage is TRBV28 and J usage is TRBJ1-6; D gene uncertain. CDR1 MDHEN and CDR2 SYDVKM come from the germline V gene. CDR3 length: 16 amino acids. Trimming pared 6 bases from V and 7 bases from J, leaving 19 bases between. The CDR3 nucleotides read TGTGCCAGCAGCTCTTTGGTGGGCTATAACAATTCACCCCTCCACTTT. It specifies CASSSLVGYNNSPLHF.

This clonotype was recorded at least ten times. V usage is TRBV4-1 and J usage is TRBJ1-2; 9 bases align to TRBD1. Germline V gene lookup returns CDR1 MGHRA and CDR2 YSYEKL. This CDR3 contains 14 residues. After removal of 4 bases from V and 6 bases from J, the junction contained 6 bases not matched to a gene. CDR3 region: CASSLGDRVDGYTF. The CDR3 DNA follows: TGCGCCAGCAGCCTGGGGGACAGGGTTGATGGCTACACCTTC.

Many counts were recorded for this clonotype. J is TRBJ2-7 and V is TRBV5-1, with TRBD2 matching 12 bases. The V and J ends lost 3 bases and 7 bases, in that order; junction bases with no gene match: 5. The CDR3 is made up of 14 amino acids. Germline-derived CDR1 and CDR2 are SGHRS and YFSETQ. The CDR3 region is CASSWTSGALEQYF. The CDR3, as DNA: TGCGCCAGCAGCTGGACTAGCGGGGCCCTTGAGCAGTACTTC.

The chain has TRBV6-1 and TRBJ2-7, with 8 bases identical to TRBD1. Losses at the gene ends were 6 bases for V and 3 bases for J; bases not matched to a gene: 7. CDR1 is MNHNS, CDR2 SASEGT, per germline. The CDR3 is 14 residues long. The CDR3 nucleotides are TGTGCCAGCAGGACAGGACAGGGCGGCTACGAGCAGTACTTC. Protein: CASRTGQGGYEQYF.

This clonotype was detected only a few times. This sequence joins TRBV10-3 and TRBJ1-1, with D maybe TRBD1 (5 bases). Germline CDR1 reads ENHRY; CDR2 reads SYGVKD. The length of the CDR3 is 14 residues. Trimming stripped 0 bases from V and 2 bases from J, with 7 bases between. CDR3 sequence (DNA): TGTGCCATCAGTGAGTCGGGGGGTAACACTGAAGCTTTCTTT. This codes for CAISESGGNTEAFF.

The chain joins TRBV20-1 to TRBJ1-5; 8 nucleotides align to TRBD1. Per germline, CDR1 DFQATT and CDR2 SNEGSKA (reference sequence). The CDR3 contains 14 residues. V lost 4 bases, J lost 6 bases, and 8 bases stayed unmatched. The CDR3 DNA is TGCAGTGCTAAGACAGGGGACTGGGGTCAGCCCCAGCATTTT. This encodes CSAKTGDWGQPQHF.

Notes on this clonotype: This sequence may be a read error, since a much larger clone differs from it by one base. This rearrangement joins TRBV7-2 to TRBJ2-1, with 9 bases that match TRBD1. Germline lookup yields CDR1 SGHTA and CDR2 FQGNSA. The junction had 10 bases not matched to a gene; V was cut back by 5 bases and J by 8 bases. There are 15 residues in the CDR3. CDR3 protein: CASSVSQGARHEQFF. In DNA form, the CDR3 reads TGTGCCAGCAGCGTCTCACAGGGGGCCCGTCATGAGCAGTTCTTC.

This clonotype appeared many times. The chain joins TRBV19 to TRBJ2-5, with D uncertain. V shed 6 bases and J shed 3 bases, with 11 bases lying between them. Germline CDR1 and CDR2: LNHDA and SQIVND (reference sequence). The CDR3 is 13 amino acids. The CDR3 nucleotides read TGTGCCAGTAGCTGGCAGGCAGAAGAGACCCAGTACTTC. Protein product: CASSWQAEETQYF.

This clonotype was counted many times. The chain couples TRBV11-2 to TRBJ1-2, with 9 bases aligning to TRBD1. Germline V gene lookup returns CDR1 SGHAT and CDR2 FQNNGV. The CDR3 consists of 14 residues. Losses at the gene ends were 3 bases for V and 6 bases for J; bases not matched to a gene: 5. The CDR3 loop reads CASSFTGTGNGYTF. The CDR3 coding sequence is TGTGCCAGCAGCTTTACCGGGACAGGGAATGGCTACACCTTC. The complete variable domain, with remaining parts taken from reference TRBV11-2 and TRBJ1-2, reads EAGVAQSPRYKIIEKRQSVAFWCNPISGHATLYWYQQILGQGPKLLIQFQNNGVVDDSQLPKDRFSAERLKGVDSTLKIQPAKLEDSAVYLCASSFTGTGNGYTFGSGTRLTVV.

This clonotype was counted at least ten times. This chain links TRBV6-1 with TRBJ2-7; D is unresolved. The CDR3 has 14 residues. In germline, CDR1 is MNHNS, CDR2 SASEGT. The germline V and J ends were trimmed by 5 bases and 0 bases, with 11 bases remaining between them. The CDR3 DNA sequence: TGTGCCAGCAGTCGGACGGCCAGCTCCTACGAGCAGTACTTC. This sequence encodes CASSRTASSYEQYF.